What follows is one TCR beta chain and its context. Its specificity is not known. This record comes from a study of follicular helper T cells after annual influenza vaccination. Study results and caveats: For non-cTfh compartments, undersampling could not be ruled out. Plasmablast frequency change correlated with clonality change in ICOS+CD38+ cTfh.

The V gene lost 2 bases and the J gene lost 8 bases, with 7 bases spanning the gap. In germline, CDR1 is MNHNS, CDR2 SASEGT. The CDR3 runs 12 residues. Produced via immunoSEQ multiplex PCR; TCRdb's table is partial and in-frame only. The repertoire includes about 10,000 clones, 70% to 80% of them detected once, and approximately 0.8% sits in the top ten. This chain links TRBV6-1 with TRBJ2-1; D perhaps matches TRBD1 (6 bases). The source was CXCR5- memory CD4+ T cells sorted from blood, collected 6 weeks after influenza vaccination. This clonotype was sampled from an adult who received the influenza vaccine. This CDR3 is CASSEWTDEQFF. The CDR3 DNA is TGTGCCAGCAGTGAATGGACAGATGAGCAGTTCTTC.